This T cell receptor beta chain was captured by sequencing in a study of OX40 agonist ivuxolimab in advanced cancers. Study background: Patients were given ivuxolimab, an antibody that agonizes OX40 (CD134). Every 2 weeks, patients received ivuxolimab intravenously, dosed at 0.01 to 10 mg/kg. Of mixed ages from about 23 to 79 and averaging 60 years, the group was approximately 80% male.

Generated by immunoSEQ multiplex PCR, the TCRdb table keeps only in-frame clones and is missing some. The sample carries 53,000 or so clones, roughly 88% recorded once. V trimming: 4 bases; J trimming: 7 bases; junction bases outside the gene matches: 7. The CDR3 has 14 amino acids. Looked up from germline, CDR1 is SQVTM and CDR2 is ANQGSEA. The clonotype was recovered from an adult with an advanced solid tumor such as melanoma, head and neck, liver or kidney cancer. The sequenced sample was CD4+ or CD8+ T cells sorted from blood, obtained in a trial of the OX40 agonist ivuxolimab. V and J are TRBV29-1 and TRBJ1-5; 10 bases map to TRBD1. DNA of the CDR3: TGCAGCGTTGGGGACAGGGGATCTAGGCAGCCCCAGCATTTT. Translating gives CSVGDRGSRQPQHF.